This paragraph reports one TCR beta chain. The source of the sample is a study of cytotoxic CD8 clonotypes in ibrutinib-treated CLL. CDR3 length: 15 amino acids. The V gene's germline CDR1 is LGHNT and CDR2 FRNRAP. V was shortened by 1 base and J by 5 bases, with 9 bases between the two germline ends. Sequenced by immunoSEQ multiplex PCR; TCRdb stores in-frame clones only, minus some. This sample yields about 300,000 clones, of which around 66% are seen a single time; roughly 6% belongs to the top ten. The chain recombines TRBV12-5 with TRBJ1-6, with D unclear. Specimen: PBMCs, collected after 36 months of ibrutinib treatment. This clonotype originated in a human donor with chronic lymphocytic leukemia. The CDR3 DNA sequence: TGTGCTAGTGGTTTGGGACGGGAGGATAATTCACCCCTCCACTTT. Translated: CASGLGREDNSPLHF.